The 22 T cell receptor beta chains listed next were all sequenced from one sample in a study of cytomegalovirus exposure and HLA in healthy donors. Both 60 Vbeta primers and 13 Jbeta primers went into the PCR. The table came from immunoSEQ multiplex PCR; TCRdb's copy has only in-frame clones and leaves some out. The sample consists of about 120,000 clones, around 80% of them appearing once. The specimen sequenced was PBMCs. Receptor source: a man in his fifties in good health and CMV-seronegative.

V and J are TRBV6-5 and TRBJ2-5; 8 bases align to TRBD1. The J call may be in error: the DNA end matches TRBJ2-7 better. This CDR3 spans 15 amino acids. The germline V gene has CDR1 MNHEY and CDR2 SVGAGI. CDR3 loop: CASSPPNRGEYEQYF. CDR3 DNA sequence: TGTGCCAGCAGTCCCCCTAACAGGGGGGAATACGAGCAGTACTTC.

The V gene is TRBV30, the J gene TRBJ2-7; 8 nucleotides align to TRBD1. The germline gives CDR1 GTSNPN, CDR2 SVGIG (reference sequence). The CDR3 runs 15 residues. V trimming: 2 bases; J trimming: 0 bases; junction bases outside the gene matches: 6. In nucleotides, the CDR3 is TGTGCCTGGAGTAGACAGGGGTTAAGCTCCTACGAGCAGTACTTC. Its translation is CAWSRQGLSSYEQYF.

This chain connects TRBV5-6 to TRBJ1-1; D possibly corresponds to TRBD1 (6 bases). CDR3 length: 17 residues. Germline lookup yields CDR1 SGHDT and CDR2 YYEEEE. V was clipped by 2 bases and J by 10 bases, with 27 bases between them. The DNA for the CDR3 is TGTGCCAGCAGCTTTTTGGGTGGTGGGGGCCCGAGGGTAGGAGCTTTCTTT. Protein: CASSFLGGGGPRVGAFF.

The V and J genes are TRBV15 and TRBJ2-1, with D perhaps matching TRBD1 (5 bases). Per germline, CDR1 LNHNV and CDR2 YYDKDF (reference sequence). The CDR3 consists of 13 residues. The V and J ends lost 0 bases and 6 bases respectively, with 6 bases between them. The CDR3 loop reads CATSRDRVNEQFF. The CDR3 DNA follows: TGTGCCACCAGCAGAGACAGGGTCAATGAGCAGTTCTTC. Full variable domain (missing parts from reference TRBV15 and TRBJ2-1): DAMVIQNPRYQVTQFGKPVTLSCSQTLNHNVMYWYQQKSSQAPKLLFHYYDKDFNNEADTPDNFQSRRPNTSFCFLDIRSPGLGDTAMYLCATSRDRVNEQFFGPGTRLTVL.

V gene TRBV19 combines with J gene TRBJ1-1; the D is unclear. The V gene's germline CDR1 is LNHDA and CDR2 SQIVND (reference sequence). Trimming stripped 8 bases from V and 3 bases from J, with 16 bases between. The CDR3 has 14 amino acids. Written as DNA, the CDR3 is TGTGCCAGTTATGAACGGACCGGGGACACTGAAGCTTTCTTT. This encodes CASYERTGDTEAFF.

The chain links TRBV2 to TRBJ1-6; no clear D gene. The ends were cut back, 7 bases at V and 11 bases at J, with 18 bases in the middle. This CDR3 has 14 residues. Germline V gene sequence: CDR1 SNHLY, CDR2 FYNNEI. The DNA for the CDR3 is TGTGCCAGCACCTTTCCAGGCTCTCAGCCACCCCTCCACTTT. It translates to CASTFPGSQPPLHF.

The rearrangement joins TRBV5-1 to TRBJ2-5; 7 nucleotides match TRBD1. The DNA end is more similar to TRBJ2-7, so the J call may be wrong. The V gene's germline CDR1 is SGHRS and CDR2 YFSETQ. This CDR3 is 15 amino acids long. This CDR3 is CASSLTQGSPYEQYF. As DNA, the CDR3 is TGCGCCAGCAGCTTGACACAGGGGTCTCCTTACGAGCAGTACTTC.

Details on this clone: This CDR3 fails to terminate in the conserved phenylalanine or tryptophan, so it likely reflects a read error. The DNA is left out, because the CDR3 cannot be placed on it with certainty; the CDR3 is given as TCRdb lists it. The chain has TRBV28 and TRBJ1-1; the table's D call, TRBD1, was not checked against the DNA. Germline CDR1 and CDR2: MDHEN and SYDVKM. A total of 14 residues make up the CDR3, ends included. The CDR3 here is CASSNIRDRAPDYL.

V is TRBV28 and J is TRBJ1-1; TRBD1 is a possible D gene (5 bases). CDR3 length equals 14 residues. Trimming shortened V by 11 bases and J by 1 base, and 17 bases separated the two germline ends. The germline gives CDR1 MDHEN, CDR2 SYDVKM. The CDR3 DNA is TGTGCCTCTTTTCAGGGTAAGGGGAACACTGAAGCTTTCTTT. Amino acid sequence: CASFQGKGNTEAFF.

The chain carries TRBV11-2 and TRBJ2-3, with 7 bases aligning to TRBD1. The germline gives CDR1 SGHAT, CDR2 FQNNGV. Losses at the gene ends were 5 bases for V and 4 bases for J; bases not matched to a gene: 6. The length of the CDR3 is 14 residues. In DNA, the CDR3 is TGTGCCAGCAGCCGCCGGGACAGTCCAGATACGCAGTATTTT. It specifies CASSRRDSPDTQYF.

This sequence joins TRBV6-5 and TRBJ2-6; weak D call: TRBD2 (6 bases). This CDR3 contains 14 residues. Trimming pared 6 bases from V and 0 bases from J, leaving 6 bases between. CDR1 and CDR2 (germline): MNHEY, SVGAGI. The CDR3 bases are TGTGCCAGCAGCGGGAGCTCTGGGGCCAACGTCCTGACTTTC. It is translated as CASSGSSGANVLTF.

This chain links TRBV13 with TRBJ2-3, with TRBD2 matching 13 bases. V was clipped by 5 bases and J by 6 bases; unmatched bases: 8. The CDR3 spans 16 residues. In germline, CDR1 is PRHDT, CDR2 FYEKMQ (reference sequence). The CDR3 nucleotides are TGTGCCAGCAGCCCCCGGACTAGCGGGGGCATGGATACGCAGTATTTT. Translation: CASSPRTSGGMDTQYF.

As DNA, the CDR3 is TGTGCCAGCAGTTTACCCCACCCGGGAGAAAAACTGTTTTTT. The encoded protein is CASSLPHPGEKLFF. The V and J genes are TRBV28 and TRBJ1-4; no firm D call. This CDR3 region has 14 residues. The V and J ends lost 2 bases and 8 bases respectively, with 12 bases between them. CDR1 is MDHEN, CDR2 SYDVKM, per germline.

This chain uses TRBV28 with TRBJ1-1; 11 nucleotides match TRBD1. Germline CDR1 is MDHEN and CDR2 is SYDVKM. This CDR3 comprises 15 residues. V shed 11 bases, J shed 5 bases, and the junction held 13 bases outside the gene matches. The CDR3 spells CAGKARTGGLTEAFF. Here the CDR3 DNA reads TGTGCCGGCAAAGCTCGGACAGGGGGCTTGACTGAAGCTTTCTTT.

V usage is TRBV19 and J usage is TRBJ1-5, with D unresolved. Trimming stripped 0 bases from V and 7 bases from J, with 13 bases between. The germline CDR1 and CDR2 sequences are LNHDA and SQIVND (reference sequence). This CDR3 comprises 15 residues. CDR3 DNA: TGTGCCAGTAGTATAGAAAAAGGAGGGCGGCAGCCCCAGCATTTT. This translates into CASSIEKGGRQPQHF.

V is TRBV5-6 and J is TRBJ1-5; D not resolved. The V gene lost 4 bases and the J gene lost 0 bases, with 2 bases spanning the gap. The V gene's germline CDR1 is SGHDT and CDR2 YYEEEE. The CDR3 length is 12 residues. Here the CDR3 reads CASSHSNQPQHF. DNA for the CDR3: TGTGCCAGCAGCCATAGCAATCAGCCCCAGCATTTT.

The J gene is TRBJ2-7, the V gene TRBV6-6, with 8 bases aligning to TRBD2. Per germline, CDR1 MNHNY and CDR2 SVGAGI (reference sequence). J gave up 4 bases and V 6 bases, and 8 bases lay outside the gene matches. CDR3 size: 14 residues. In nucleotides, the CDR3 is TGTGCCAGCAGCCCAGCGGGAGCTGGGTACGAGCAGTACTTC. It codes for CASSPAGAGYEQYF.

The chain has TRBV5-1 and TRBJ2-1; 14 bases agree with TRBD2. The germline V gene has CDR1 SGHRS and CDR2 YFSETQ. CDR3 length: 18 residues. The V and J ends lost 0 bases and 4 bases, in that order; junction bases with no gene match: 6. CDR3 in amino acids: CASSLAETSGGAYNEQFF. In nucleotides, the CDR3 is TGCGCCAGCAGCTTGGCGGAGACTAGCGGGGGGGCTTACAATGAGCAGTTCTTC.

This chain links TRBV6-5 with TRBJ2-3; 9 bases line up with TRBD2. With 8 bases clipped from V and 10 bases from J, the junction kept 7 bases outside the gene matches. The CDR3 spans 12 residues. The germline V gene has CDR1 MNHEY and CDR2 SVGAGI. CDR3 DNA: TGTGCCAGCGGGGCTAGCGGGGTTGCGCAGTATTTT. Translating gives CASGASGVAQYF.

The chain uses TRBV30 and TRBJ1-1, with TRBD1 identical over 7 bases. The trim removed 8 bases at V and 7 bases at J, leaving 13 bases unmatched. Germline V CDR1 and CDR2: GTSNPN, SVGIG (reference sequence). This CDR3 is 13 amino acids long. DNA for the CDR3: TGTGCCAGTGAGGGACAGCCTATGAATGAAGCTTTCTTT. Translating it yields CASEGQPMNEAFF.

This chain joins TRBV18 and TRBJ2-1; D not certain. The CDR3 is made up of 13 amino acids. The V end was cut by 3 bases, the J end by 7 bases, with 10 bases between. Per the germline V gene, CDR1 is KGHSH and CDR2 is LQKENI. CDR3 region: CASSPPTPNEQFF. The CDR3 DNA is TGTGCCAGCTCACCCCCGACACCTAATGAGCAGTTCTTC. The variable domain in full, with the rest retrieved from reference TRBV18 and TRBJ2-1, is NAGVMQNPRHLVRRRGQEARLRCSPMKGHSHVYWYRQLPEEGLKFMVYLQKENIIDESGMPKERFSAEFPKEGPSILRIQQVVRGDSAAYFCASSPPTPNEQFFGPGTRLTVL.

The chain combines TRBV18 with TRBJ2-5, with 8 bases fitting TRBD2. Germline CDR1 KGHSH, CDR2 LQKENI. Losses at the gene ends were 6 bases for V and 4 bases for J; bases not matched to a gene: 7. This CDR3 is built from 14 residues. The CDR3 DNA is TGTGCCAGCTCCCCCTTCGGGGGGGCAGAGACCCAGTACTTC. It codes for CASSPFGGAETQYF.